These 29 T cell receptor beta chains share one sample of origin, sequenced in a study of sequential checkpoint blockade in melanoma. The treatment is: randomized to nivolumab then ipilimumab (arm A) or the reverse (arm B). Using immunoSEQ multiplex PCR, the repertoire was profiled, and TCRdb retains in-frame clones only, with some absent. The sample holds roughly 2,400 clones, roughly 26% seen once. Sequenced material: tumor tissue (inferred from file names), taken from a patient given nivolumab and ipilimumab in sequence. These receptors were taken from a human donor with melanoma.

The chain has TRBV19 and TRBJ1-4, with 10 bases that match TRBD1. This CDR3 contains 14 residues. The germline CDR1 and CDR2 sequences are LNHDA and SQIVND (reference sequence). The V segment lost 2 bases and the J segment 8 bases; nucleotides outside the gene matches: 2. Here the CDR3 reads CASSILDRGEKLFF. The CDR3 DNA sequence: TGTGCCAGTAGTATATTGGACAGGGGGGAAAAACTGTTTTTT.

This clone is medium-sized within its sample. This chain uses TRBV11-3 with TRBJ2-1; 7 positions agree with TRBD1. This CDR3 spans 15 amino acids. The V gene's germline CDR1 is SGHNT and CDR2 YENEEA. Trimming at V came to 5 bases and at J to 0 bases, leaving 4 bases not matched to a gene. The CDR3 DNA sequence: TGTGCCAGCAGCAATAGGGACAGCTCCTACAATGAGCAGTTCTTC. It is translated as CASSNRDSSYNEQFF.

This clone was found a few times. The chain is built from TRBV15 and TRBJ2-2; D possibly corresponds to TRBD2 (5 bases). The CDR3 has 14 residues. Germline loops: CDR1 LNHNV, CDR2 YYDKDF (reference sequence). V lost 9 bases, J lost 7 bases, and 18 bases lay in between. Written as DNA, the CDR3 is TGTGCCACTTCACCAGCGGCCTTCGGCGGGGAGCTGTTTTTT. Its protein product is CATSPAAFGGELFF.

This clone is medium-sized. The chain carries TRBV11-3 and TRBJ1-1, with a possible D match to TRBD1 (5 bases). Germline-derived CDR1 and CDR2 are SGHNT and YENEEA. CDR3 size: 17 residues. V was pared by 4 bases and J by 4 bases, with 22 bases between. The CDR3 is CASSSHEVRGLLTEAFF. The CDR3 nucleotides read TGTGCCAGCAGCTCCCACGAGGTAAGGGGCTTGCTCACTGAAGCTTTCTTT.

J is TRBJ2-1 and V is TRBV11-3; 9 nucleotides align to TRBD2. CDR3 length: 15 residues. Germline V gene lookup returns CDR1 SGHNT and CDR2 YENEEA. The junction had 4 bases not matched to a gene; V was cut back by 1 base and J by 6 bases. The CDR3 here is CASSLGSGGRNEQFF. The CDR3 DNA reads as TGTGCCAGCAGCTTAGGTAGCGGGGGTCGCAATGAGCAGTTCTTC. Variable domain in full (rest from reference TRBV11-3 and TRBJ2-1): EAGVVQSPRYKIIEKKQPVAFWCNPISGHNTLYWYLQNLGQGPELLIRYENEEAVDDSQLPKDRFSAERLKGVDSTLKIQPAELGDSAVYLCASSLGSGGRNEQFFGPGTRLTVL.

This clone was seen only a few times. This chain links TRBV14 with TRBJ1-1; 8 nucleotides agree with TRBD1. This CDR3 has 15 amino acids. CDR1 is SGHDN and CDR2 is FVKESK in the germline V gene. V shed 10 bases, J shed 5 bases, and the junction held 15 bases outside the gene matches. CDR3 amino acids: CATSWGAGTGTEAFF. The CDR3, as DNA: TGTGCCACCTCTTGGGGGGCCGGGACAGGAACTGAAGCTTTCTTT.

This clone was observed a few times. V is TRBV6-8 and J is TRBJ1-3; D is undetermined. The V end was cut by 6 bases, the J end by 4 bases, with 13 bases between. The CDR3 sequence is 14 residues long. The germline V gene encodes CDR1 MNHGY and CDR2 SAAAGT. The CDR3 nucleotides read TGTGCCAGCAGCCCTTCCGCTACCGGAAACACCATATATTTT. It codes for CASSPSATGNTIYF.

The chain recombines TRBV12-5 with TRBJ2-1; 9 bases map to TRBD2. The junction had 9 bases not matched to a gene; V was cut back by 0 bases and J by 6 bases. Per the germline V gene, CDR1 is LGHNT and CDR2 is FRNRAP. The CDR3 consists of 17 residues. Here the CDR3 reads CASGLVPAGGKVNEQFF. DNA of the CDR3: TGTGCTAGTGGTTTGGTCCCAGCGGGGGGAAAAGTCAATGAGCAGTTCTTC. Full variable domain (missing parts from reference TRBV12-5 and TRBJ2-1): DARVTQTPRHKVTEMGQEVTMRCQPILGHNTVFWYRQTMMQGLELLAYFRNRAPLDDSGMPKDRFSAEMPDATLATLKIQPSEPRDSAVYFCASGLVPAGGKVNEQFFGPGTRLTVL.

The rearrangement uses TRBV9 and TRBJ2-3; D remains unclear. The germline CDR1 and CDR2 sequences are SGDLS and YYNGEE. Trimming took off 2 bases at V and 7 bases at J, with 8 bases between the two ends. There are 12 residues in the CDR3. The DNA for the CDR3 is TGTGCCAGCAGCGTGAGCGCCTATACGCAGTATTTT. Protein sequence: CASSVSAYTQYF. Based on the CDR3 plus reference TRBV9 and TRBJ2-3, the full variable domain is DSGVTQTPKHLITATGQRVTLRCSPRSGDLSVYWYQQSLDQGLQFLIQYYNGEERAKGNILERFSAQQFPDLHSELNLSSLELGDSALYFCASSVSAYTQYFGPGTRLTVL.

This chain joins TRBV19 and TRBJ1-1; 7 bases are a match to TRBD1. The trim removed 5 bases at V and 0 bases at J, leaving 12 bases unmatched. The CDR3 extends over 17 amino acids. From germline, CDR1 is LNHDA and CDR2 SQIVND (reference sequence). The CDR3: CASSVTQGPQVNTEAFF. In DNA form, the CDR3 reads TGTGCCAGTAGTGTTACACAGGGGCCCCAGGTGAACACTGAAGCTTTCTTT.

This clone is medium-sized (0.01 to 0.1%). The chain combines TRBV11-3 with TRBJ1-2; unclear D gene. The CDR3 totals 16 residues. Between the trimmed V and J ends, which lost 5 bases and 0 bases, there was a span of 16 bases. Germline V gene data show CDR1 as SGHNT and CDR2 as YENEEA. CDR3: CASSAPSGLSNYGYTF. DNA for the CDR3: TGTGCCAGCAGCGCGCCCTCCGGCCTATCTAACTATGGCTACACCTTC. The full variable domain, its missing parts supplied by reference TRBV11-3 and TRBJ1-2, is EAGVVQSPRYKIIEKKQPVAFWCNPISGHNTLYWYLQNLGQGPELLIRYENEEAVDDSQLPKDRFSAERLKGVDSTLKIQPAELGDSAVYLCASSAPSGLSNYGYTFGSGTRLTVV.

Only a few counts were recorded for this clone. J is TRBJ2-2 and V is TRBV18; TRBD2 is a possible D gene (5 bases). The CDR3 covers 15 residues. CDR1 is KGHSH, CDR2 LQKENI, per germline. Trimming took 2 bases from V and 1 from J, leaving 8 bases between them. CDR3 sequence reads: CASSPSGLNTGELFF. The CDR3 DNA reads as TGTGCCAGCTCACCAAGCGGACTGAACACCGGGGAGCTGTTTTTT. The full variable domain, in which reference TRBV18 and TRBJ2-2 provide the parts outside the CDR3, is NAGVMQNPRHLVRRRGQEARLRCSPMKGHSHVYWYRQLPEEGLKFMVYLQKENIIDESGMPKERFSAEFPKEGPSILRIQQVVRGDSAAYFCASSPSGLNTGELFFGEGSRLTVL.

The table lists this clone with a few counts. The gene calls are TRBV29-1 and TRBJ1-5, with no clear D. Germline V gives CDR1 SQVTM, CDR2 ANQGSEA. Trimming pared 1 base from V and 7 bases from J, leaving 11 bases between. There are 13 residues in the CDR3. CDR3 sequence: CSVEGGTGQPQHF. CDR3 DNA: TGCAGCGTTGAAGGCGGAACCGGCCAGCCCCAGCATTTT.

This rearrangement joins TRBV19 to TRBJ2-4, with D possibly being TRBD2 (5 bases). This CDR3 has 16 amino acids. Germline CDR1 reads LNHDA; CDR2 reads SQIVND (reference sequence). Trimming took 5 bases from V and 0 from J, leaving 14 bases between them. Written as DNA, the CDR3 is TGTGCCAGTAGTCGTTTAGAGGGAGAAGCCAAAAACATTCAGTACTTC. It codes for CASSRLEGEAKNIQYF.

This clone is medium-sized. The V call is TRBV11-3, the J call TRBJ1-1, with D unclear. Germline lookup yields CDR1 SGHNT and CDR2 YENEEA. The V and J ends lost 5 bases and 0 bases respectively, with 10 bases between them. The CDR3 is made up of 14 amino acids. The CDR3 is CASSPFSMNTEAFF. The CDR3 DNA sequence: TGTGCCAGCAGCCCGTTTTCAATGAACACTGAAGCTTTCTTT.

By sample share, this clone is medium-sized. The V call is TRBV11-3, the J call TRBJ1-4; no definite D call. This CDR3 has 16 amino acids. Germline V lookup: CDR1 SGHNT, CDR2 YENEEA. Trimming pared 5 bases from V and 7 bases from J, leaving 20 bases between. CDR3 residues: CASSATSGLLGEKLFF. The CDR3 DNA reads TGTGCCAGCAGCGCCACCTCGGGTTTATTGGGTGAAAAACTGTTTTTT.

By frequency in the sample, this clone is medium-sized. The chain carries TRBV11-3 and TRBJ2-2; TRBD1 matches at 11 bases. This CDR3 is 17 amino acids long. V lost 5 bases, J lost 3 bases, and 8 bases stayed unmatched. Germline-derived CDR1 and CDR2 are SGHNT and YENEEA. CDR3 residues: CASSPPRDRGDTGELFF. The CDR3 DNA reads as TGTGCCAGCAGCCCCCCCCGGGACAGGGGGGACACCGGGGAGCTGTTTTTT.

A few counts support this clone. This chain uses TRBV6-8 with TRBJ2-2; D is ambiguous. The CDR3 covers 12 residues. Germline V gives CDR1 MNHGY, CDR2 SAAAGT. V lost 6 bases to trimming and J lost 4 bases, with 6 bases between them. The CDR3 protein is CASSYTTGELFF. In DNA form, the CDR3 reads TGTGCCAGCAGCTACACCACCGGGGAGCTGTTTTTT.

By share, this clone counts as medium-sized. The CDR3 region has the DNA TGTGCCAGCAGCGCCCCTGAAGGTATTGGGACTGAAGCTTTCTTT. Its protein is CASSAPEGIGTEAFF. The genes are TRBV9 and TRBJ1-1; D is undetermined. Germline CDR1 is SGDLS and CDR2 is YYNGEE. This CDR3 is 15 amino acids long. The V end lost 3 bases, the J end lost 5 bases, and 17 bases lay between the germline ends.

The gene calls are TRBV19 and TRBJ1-6, with 7 positions matching TRBD1. Germline V gene lookup returns CDR1 LNHDA and CDR2 SQIVND (reference sequence). J gave up 0 bases and V 6 bases, and 14 bases lay outside the gene matches. The CDR3 length is 19 residues. The chain's CDR3 is CASREGPGQKNSYNSPLHF. DNA for the CDR3: TGTGCCAGTAGAGAAGGTCCGGGACAGAAAAACTCCTATAATTCACCCCTCCACTTT.

This clone was detected only a few times. The chain couples TRBV6-8 to TRBJ1-2, with D tentatively TRBD1 (5 bases). The CDR3 covers 12 residues. Per the germline V gene, CDR1 is MNHGY and CDR2 is SAAAGT. V lost 6 bases, J lost 4 bases, and 9 bases lay in between. CDR3 in DNA: TGTGCCAGCAGCCAGGGTTTCTATGGCTACACCTTC. As protein: CASSQGFYGYTF.

V usage is TRBV25-1 and J usage is TRBJ2-4; unclear D gene. V was shortened by 1 base and J by 0 bases, with 7 bases between the two germline ends. The CDR3 totals 15 residues. CDR1 is MGHDK, CDR2 SYGVNS, per germline. CDR3 bases: TGTGCCAGCAGTGAATCGACTTTAGCCAAAAACATTCAGTACTTC. Encoded protein: CASSESTLAKNIQYF.

By frequency in the sample, this clone is medium-sized. The DNA for the CDR3 is TGCGCCAGCAGCTATCAGGGGGGGAACACTGAAGCTTTCTTT. This codes for CASSYQGGNTEAFF. The chain joins TRBV4-1 to TRBJ1-1, with 7 bases aligning to TRBD1. CDR1 and CDR2 (germline): MGHRA, YSYEKL. J gave up 1 base and V 5 bases, and 4 bases lay outside the gene matches. This CDR3 has 14 residues.

The CDR3 DNA follows: TGTGCCAGCAGCTTAGTAAGGTCAAGGGACAATGAGCAGTTCTTC. Translating gives CASSLVRSRDNEQFF. The chain has TRBV11-3 and TRBJ2-1; no reliable D call. Deletions cut 1 base from V and 5 bases from J, with 12 bases between. The CDR3 spans 15 residues. Germline V gene sequence: CDR1 SGHNT, CDR2 YENEEA. The variable domain in full, completed from reference TRBV11-3 and TRBJ2-1, reads EAGVVQSPRYKIIEKKQPVAFWCNPISGHNTLYWYLQNLGQGPELLIRYENEEAVDDSQLPKDRFSAERLKGVDSTLKIQPAELGDSAVYLCASSLVRSRDNEQFFGPGTRLTVL.

This clone was observed a few times. The rearrangement links TRBV6-8 to TRBJ2-7; 9 bases are shared with TRBD1. The CDR3 runs to 15 residues. Germline V lookup: CDR1 MNHGY, CDR2 SAAAGT. Unmatched junction bases numbered 7, after V lost 5 bases and J lost 2 bases. Written as DNA, the CDR3 is TGTGCCAGCAGTGGAGGCGGACAGGGGCCCTACGAGCAGTACGTC. This sequence encodes CASSGGGQGPYEQYV.

This clone is deemed medium-sized. In DNA, the CDR3 is TGTGCCAGCAGCTTAGACGGCGGCAGGGGTGGAAACACCATATATTTT. Translation: CASSLDGGRGGNTIYF. V gene TRBV11-3 combines with J gene TRBJ1-3; D is possibly TRBD1 (6 bases). Between the trimmed V and J ends, which lost 0 bases and 3 bases, there was a span of 12 bases. This CDR3 comprises 16 residues. Germline lookup yields CDR1 SGHNT and CDR2 YENEEA.

This chain connects TRBV18 to TRBJ2-2; the match to TRBD1 covers 12 bases. CDR3 size: 17 residues. Germline V gene lookup returns CDR1 KGHSH and CDR2 LQKENI. With V trimmed by 3 bases and J by 6 bases, 8 bases remained unmatched. CDR3 residues: CASSPRDRGQRAGELFF. In DNA form, the CDR3 reads TGTGCCAGCTCACCCCGGGACAGGGGGCAGCGCGCCGGGGAGCTGTTTTTT.

This clone appeared a single time. This chain uses TRBV5-1 with TRBJ1-2, with D maybe TRBD1 (6 bases). V gave up 4 bases and J gave up 7 bases, with 17 bases separating them. This CDR3 region has 14 residues. CDR1 is SGHRS and CDR2 is YFSETQ in the germline V gene. DNA of the CDR3: TGCGCCAGCAGCCCGGACAGAGGGATGAGTGGCTACACCTTC. Amino acid sequence: CASSPDRGMSGYTF.

The rearrangement joins TRBV6-8 to TRBJ2-7, with 7 positions matching TRBD1. Trimming removed 11 bases from V and 4 bases from J; junction bases left unmatched: 8. CDR1 and CDR2 (germline): MNHGY, SAAAGT. The CDR3 runs 12 residues. CDR3 DNA sequence: TGTGCCGGCCAGACAGGGCCTTACGAGCAGTACTTC. The encoded protein is CAGQTGPYEQYF.